Shown below are 14 T cell receptor beta chains from a single sample sequenced in a study of T cell responses to AZD1222 COVID-19 vaccine. Profiled with immunoSEQ multiplex PCR; TCRdb holds only in-frame clones, not every one. The table shows under 150,000 clones, with approximately 85% occurring only once. The sample consisted of peripheral blood, taken on day 0 of MenACWY control vaccination. The receptors were gathered from an adult in good health.

The chain joins TRBV9 to TRBJ2-7; 7 nucleotides align to TRBD1. The J segment lost 3 bases and the V segment lost 2 bases, leaving 5 bases of the junction unmatched. This CDR3 is 14 amino acids long. Germline CDR1 and CDR2: SGDLS and YYNGEE. The CDR3, as DNA: TGTGCCAGCAGCGTGGGGACAGAGAACTACGAGCAGTACTTC. This codes for CASSVGTENYEQYF. Looking up the rest from reference TRBV9 and TRBJ2-7 gives the full variable domain: DSGVTQTPKHLITATGQRVTLRCSPRSGDLSVYWYQQSLDQGLQFLIQYYNGEERAKGNILERFSAQQFPDLHSELNLSSLELGDSALYFCASSVGTENYEQYFGPGTRLTVT.

This chain uses TRBV27 with TRBJ1-2, with 8 bases fitting TRBD1. Trimming took 4 bases from V and 1 from J; bases not matched to a gene: 5. Germline loops: CDR1 MNHEY, CDR2 SMNVEV (reference sequence). CDR3 length: 15 amino acids. This chain's CDR3 is CASSSQGAGNYGYTF. CDR3 coding DNA: TGTGCCAGCAGTTCTCAGGGGGCTGGTAACTATGGCTACACCTTC.

The CDR3, as DNA: TGCGCCAGCAGCTTGGATCTTTTCGTGGGGCCGGATGGCTACACCTTC. Protein product: CASSLDLFVGPDGYTF. The V call is TRBV5-1, the J call TRBJ1-2; D perhaps matches TRBD1 (5 bases). Trimming took off 0 bases at V and 6 bases at J, with 18 bases between the two ends. CDR3 size: 16 residues. Per the germline V gene, CDR1 is SGHRS and CDR2 is YFSETQ.

This chain uses TRBV6-1 with TRBJ1-1; weak D call: TRBD1 (5 bases). This CDR3 is built from 14 residues. Trimming stripped 1 base from V and 5 bases from J, with 11 bases between. Per the germline V gene, CDR1 is MNHNS and CDR2 is SASEGT. This chain's CDR3 is CASSEVSEGTEAFF. CDR3 in DNA: TGTGCCAGCAGTGAAGTTAGTGAGGGGACTGAAGCTTTCTTT.

The gene calls are TRBV28 and TRBJ1-1, with no clear D. The germline V and J ends were trimmed by 2 bases and 0 bases, with 22 bases remaining between them. CDR1 is MDHEN and CDR2 is SYDVKM in the germline V gene. This CDR3 region has 19 residues. The CDR3, as DNA: TGTGCCAGCAGTTTAGGCCGCATGGGGAAAGGACCTATGAACACTGAAGCTTTCTTT. It encodes CASSLGRMGKGPMNTEAFF.

The table lists this clone with a count of one. The rearrangement joins TRBV19 to TRBJ1-5; D is ambiguous. Germline V gene data show CDR1 as LNHDA and CDR2 as SQIVND (reference sequence). The CDR3 consists of 14 residues. V was shortened by 4 bases and J by 7 bases, with 14 bases between the two germline ends. The CDR3, as DNA: TGTGCCAGTAGTACGGACGGAGGACGGCAGCCCCAGCATTTT. This gives the protein CASSTDGGRQPQHF.

The chain has TRBV18 and TRBJ1-2; possibly TRBD1 for D (6 bases). The CDR3 totals 16 residues. In germline, CDR1 is KGHSH, CDR2 LQKENI. V was pared by 3 bases and J by 0 bases, with 14 bases between. CDR3 loop: CASSPGPGDANYGYTF. As DNA, the CDR3 is TGTGCCAGCTCACCGGGCCCAGGGGACGCTAACTATGGCTACACCTTC.

Only one count was recorded for this clone. The genes are TRBV28 and TRBJ1-2; D is uncertain. V lost 1 base, J lost 7 bases, and 16 bases lay in between. The CDR3 is 15 residues long. Germline CDR1 MDHEN, CDR2 SYDVKM. The CDR3 region is CASSLLAGIGGGYTF. In DNA form, the CDR3 reads TGTGCCAGCAGTTTATTGGCCGGGATAGGTGGTGGCTACACCTTC.

V is TRBV19 and J is TRBJ1-6; TRBD1 is a possible D gene (5 bases). The germline V and J ends were trimmed by 3 bases and 8 bases, with 14 bases remaining between them. Germline lookup yields CDR1 LNHDA and CDR2 SQIVND (reference sequence). The CDR3 runs 15 residues. The CDR3 bases are TGTGCCAGTAGTATTAATGGGGGAACGGATTCACCCCTCCACTTT. Amino acid sequence: CASSINGGTDSPLHF.

J is TRBJ1-1 and V is TRBV18; D uncertain. This CDR3 has 14 amino acids. Germline loops: CDR1 KGHSH, CDR2 LQKENI. Between the trimmed V and J ends, which lost 1 base and 10 bases, there was a span of 16 bases. CDR3 region: CASSPLEQFAGAFF. In nucleotides, the CDR3 is TGTGCCAGCTCACCACTGGAACAGTTCGCTGGAGCTTTCTTT. Looking up the rest from reference TRBV18 and TRBJ1-1 gives the full variable domain: NAGVMQNPRHLVRRRGQEARLRCSPMKGHSHVYWYRQLPEEGLKFMVYLQKENIIDESGMPKERFSAEFPKEGPSILRIQQVVRGDSAAYFCASSPLEQFAGAFFGQGTRLTVV.

The gene calls are TRBV6-6 and TRBJ2-7; D possibly matches TRBD1 or TRBD2 (5 bases each). CDR3 length: 14 amino acids. CDR1 and CDR2 from the germline V gene are MNHNY and SVGAGI (reference sequence). V lost 2 bases, J lost 6 bases, and 14 bases lay in between. The CDR3 sequence: CASSYMGVGAEQYF. DNA of the CDR3: TGTGCCAGCAGTTACATGGGGGTAGGGGCCGAGCAGTACTTC.

V is TRBV6-2 or TRBV6-3 and J is TRBJ2-1, with D possibly being TRBD1 (8 bases). The germline V and J ends were trimmed by 2 bases and 7 bases, with 21 bases remaining between them. The CDR3 consists of 17 residues. Germline assignment: CDR1 MNHEY and CDR2 SVGEGT. The CDR3 loop reads CASSYPDRGGDNNEQFF. The CDR3 region has the DNA TGTGCCAGCAGTTACCCCGACAGGGGAGGGGACAATAATGAGCAGTTCTTC.

V gene TRBV7-3 combines with J gene TRBJ2-1; tentatively, D is TRBD1 or TRBD2 (6 bases each). V was pared by 2 bases and J by 8 bases, with 13 bases between. The CDR3 covers 14 residues. Germline values: CDR1 SGHTA, CDR2 FQGTGA. The CDR3 DNA sequence: TGTGCCAGCAGCTTAGAGGGGGGAGGTTATGAGCAGTTCTTC. As protein: CASSLEGGGYEQFF.

The chain combines TRBV4-2 with TRBJ1-2; D is uncertain. The V gene lost 6 bases and the J gene lost 0 bases, with 14 bases spanning the gap. The CDR3 covers 15 residues. The germline V gene has CDR1 LGHNA and CDR2 YNFKEQ. The CDR3 protein is CASRPARGANYGYTF. The CDR3 DNA is TGTGCCAGCAGACCTGCACGAGGTGCTAACTATGGCTACACCTTC.